This TCR beta chain was retrieved from a study of blood T cell repertoires in COVID-19. Per the authors' pipeline: Amplification with reference gene primers provided the estimates of nucleated cell counts. Using immunoSEQ multiplex PCR, the repertoire was profiled, and TCRdb retains in-frame clones only, with some absent. That table is the source of V, J and clone size, and D and trimming were worked out from the DNA. The repertoire includes about 100,000 clones, around 86% of them detected once, and about 15% sits in the top ten. CDR1 SGHRS and CDR2 YFSETQ come from the germline V gene. The CDR3 is 13 residues long. Trimming took 5 bases from V and 4 from J, leaving 12 bases between them.

This receptor was taken from a man in his forties or fifties with acute or convalescent COVID-19. The sequenced sample consisted of peripheral blood. The chain carries TRBV5-1 and TRBJ1-2; D not certain. The CDR3 DNA sequence: TGCGCCAGCAGGCCGATTTTGAGCTATGGCTACACCTTC. It is translated as CASRPILSYGYTF.